This TCR beta chain was captured by sequencing in a study of shared clonotypes between healthy human individuals. Study as a whole: The study drew on two women and a few men aged 18 to 49 as donors.

CDR1 and CDR2 from the germline V gene are SGDLS and YYNGEE. The CDR3 is made up of 15 amino acids. Trimming cost V 0 bases and J 3 bases, with 13 bases left between them. CD45RO-negative, CCR7-positively selected cells formed the naive CD8 fraction, excluding terminally differentiated effector memory CD45RA+ cells. Broader study findings: Naive subsets typically showed greater estimated richness than memory subsets. Clonotypes that were shared across a few donors made up around 5% of naive CD4 clonotypes. Few donors limited the genetic and exposure-history diversity represented.

TCRdb's table, derived via immunoSEQ multiplex PCR, lists solely in-frame clones and lacks some. The sample carries around 2.1 million clones, approximately 94% recorded once. Note on this clone: What it binds is unknown.

This TCR was sampled from a man aged 18 to 29 in good health. Some clones in this sample may be carry-over from other donors' samples. The sample was naive CD8+ T cells from PBMCs. The V gene is TRBV9, the J gene TRBJ2-7, with D perhaps being TRBD1 or TRBD2 (5 bases each). DNA for the CDR3: TGTGCCAGCAGCGTAGACGACTACGACAGCTACGAGCAGTACTTC. Encoded protein: CASSVDDYDSYEQYF.